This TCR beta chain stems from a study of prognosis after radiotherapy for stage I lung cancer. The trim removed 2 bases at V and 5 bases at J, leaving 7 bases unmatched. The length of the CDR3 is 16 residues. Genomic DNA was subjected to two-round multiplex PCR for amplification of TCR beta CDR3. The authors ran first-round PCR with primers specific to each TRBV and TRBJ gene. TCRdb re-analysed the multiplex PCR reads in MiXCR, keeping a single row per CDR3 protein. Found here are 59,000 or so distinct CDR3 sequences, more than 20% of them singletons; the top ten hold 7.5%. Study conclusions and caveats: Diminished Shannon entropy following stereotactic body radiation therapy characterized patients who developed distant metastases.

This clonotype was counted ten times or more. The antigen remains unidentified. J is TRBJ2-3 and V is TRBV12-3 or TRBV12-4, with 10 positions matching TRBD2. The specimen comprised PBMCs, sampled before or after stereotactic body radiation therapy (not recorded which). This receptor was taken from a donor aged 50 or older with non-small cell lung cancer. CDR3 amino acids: CASSLWASGGEDTQYF. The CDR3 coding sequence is TGTGCCAGCAGTTTATGGGCTAGCGGGGGTGAAGATACGCAGTATTTT.